The next 26 T cell receptor beta chains were all read from a single sample in a study of molecular identifiers for immune sequencing clone quantification (dated 2018 in TCRdb). The library was built by means of PCR. Sequencing used a NextSeq 500. TCRdb reprocessed the public reads (quality trimming at Q25 with fastp, clone calling with MiXCR) and kept in-frame beta chains. When rows share a CDR3 protein, they turn into one entry using the most common DNA and genes. This sample gives approximately 590,000 distinct CDR3 sequences in total; over 25% of them show up just once. Jointly, the top ten make up about 0.73% of the sample. Input material: naive CD8+ T cells from blood, with Jurkat cell RNA spiked in. Explained via the paper, the cell subset or site label denotes: FACS-sorted CD8+CD4-CCR7+CD45RA+ naive T cells. These receptors were taken from a human donor in good health. Some libraries in this study had Jurkat cell RNA spiked in.

The chain combines TRBV7-9 with TRBJ1-4; TRBD1 is a possible D gene (5 bases). CDR3 length: 12 amino acids. The ends were cut back, 5 bases at V and 10 bases at J, with 11 bases in the middle. Looked up from germline, CDR1 is SEHNR and CDR2 is FQNEAQ (reference sequence). For the CDR3, the DNA is TGTGCCAGCAGCCTTGATGGGGGAAAACTGTTTTTT. Its protein is CASSLDGGKLFF.

The V and J genes are TRBV4-3 and TRBJ2-7, with D unresolved. The V gene lost 0 bases and the J gene lost 0 bases, with 15 bases spanning the gap. The CDR3 spans 17 residues. Germline V CDR1 and CDR2: LGHNA, YSLEER. This CDR3 is CASSQDRAGTVSYEQYF. The CDR3, as DNA: TGCGCCAGCAGCCAAGACCGGGCAGGAACGGTCTCCTACGAGCAGTACTTC.

This clonotype was picked up many times. This sequence joins TRBV27 and TRBJ1-1; D remains ambiguous. The V end was cut by 0 bases, the J end by 0 bases, with 8 bases between. The germline CDR1 and CDR2 sequences are MNHEY and SMNVEV (reference sequence). The CDR3 is 15 residues long. CDR3 sequence: CASSLSGSLNTEAFF. Written as DNA, the CDR3 is TGTGCCAGCAGTTTATCCGGGAGCCTGAACACTGAAGCTTTCTTT.

A word on this clonotype: A much larger clone sits a single nucleotide away, making a read error possible. The chain joins TRBV13 to TRBJ2-5; D is unclear. Deletions cut 7 bases from V and 7 bases from J, with 19 bases between. Per germline, CDR1 PRHDT and CDR2 FYEKMQ (reference sequence). CDR3 size: 14 residues. The CDR3 sequence is CASKILQVKGTQYF. The CDR3 nucleotides read TGTGCCAGCAAGATACTACAAGTTAAAGGGACCCAGTACTTC.

The rearrangement joins TRBV3-1 to TRBJ1-3, with unresolved D. From germline, CDR1 is LGHDT and CDR2 YNNKEL (reference sequence). This CDR3 region has 13 residues. The V end lost 1 base, the J end lost 10 bases, and 11 bases lay between the germline ends. The CDR3 nucleotides are TGTGCCAGCAGCCAAGGGGGTCCGGAAACCATATATTTT. Translation gives CASSQGGPETIYF.

Points on this clonotype: This is likely a read error, given that the CDR3 carries no conserved phenylalanine or tryptophan at its end. This chain connects TRBV20-1 to TRBJ1-5; the D gene is possibly TRBD1 (5 bases). The CDR3 has 15 residues. Germline V gives CDR1 DFQATT, CDR2 SNEGSKA (reference sequence). The CDR3 sequence is CSARRGVDYNPPQHS. The CDR3 coding sequence is TGCAGTGCTAGGAGGGGAGTAGACTACAATCCGCCCCAGCATTCT.

This clonotype was recorded once. V gene TRBV7-9 combines with J gene TRBJ2-2; a weak D match, TRBD1 (5 bases). Trimming pared 2 bases from V and 6 bases from J, leaving 10 bases between. There are 14 residues in the CDR3. Germline CDR1 is SEHNR and CDR2 is FQNEAQ (reference sequence). For the CDR3, the DNA is TGTGCCAGCAGCTTATCAGGGTACGCCGGGGAGCTGTTTTTT. It encodes CASSLSGYAGELFF. The full variable domain, in which reference TRBV7-9 and TRBJ2-2 provide the parts outside the CDR3, is DTGVSQNPRHKITKRGQNVTFRCDPISEHNRLYWYRQTLGQGPEFLTYFQNEAQLEKSRLLSDRFSAERPKGSFSTLEIQRTEQGDSAMYLCASSLSGYAGELFFGEGSRLTVL.

In regard to this clonotype: A much larger clone sits a single nucleotide away, making a read error possible. The chain combines TRBV5-1 with TRBJ2-7; 8 bases are a match to TRBD2. In germline, CDR1 is SGHRS, CDR2 YFSETQ. CDR3 size: 16 residues. The CDR3 region has the DNA TGCGCCAGCAGCCCTCTGACAGCGGGAGTCTTGAACGAGCAGTGCTTC. This codes for CASSPLTAGVLNEQCF.

The chain carries TRBV3-1 and TRBJ1-1; D not resolved. Germline CDR1 and CDR2: LGHDT and YNNKEL (reference sequence). CDR3 length: 14 amino acids. V was trimmed by 2 bases and J by 2 bases, leaving 9 bases between them. Here the CDR3 DNA reads TGTGCCAGCAGCCAATCGGGTCCTAACACTGAAGCTTTCTTT. Amino acid sequence: CASSQSGPNTEAFF.

The chain uses TRBV11-2 and TRBJ2-3; 8 positions match TRBD1. Germline V gene data show CDR1 as SGHAT and CDR2 as FQNNGV. The V and J ends lost 7 bases and 6 bases, in that order; junction bases with no gene match: 9. The CDR3 is 14 amino acids. CDR3 DNA: TGTGCCAGCACTAGGGACAGGATTACCGATACGCAGTATTTT. This translates into CASTRDRITDTQYF. Drawing the rest from reference TRBV11-2 and TRBJ2-3, the complete variable domain is EAGVAQSPRYKIIEKRQSVAFWCNPISGHATLYWYQQILGQGPKLLIQFQNNGVVDDSQLPKDRFSAERLKGVDSTLKIQPAKLEDSAVYLCASTRDRITDTQYFGPGTRLTVL.

A note on this clonotype: This sequence may be a read error, since a much larger clone differs from it by one base. Here the CDR3 DNA reads TGTGCCAGCAGCTCGGGACTACCTTACGAGCGGTACTTC. Translating it yields CASSSGLPYERYF. This chain uses TRBV7-9 with TRBJ2-7, with TRBD2 matching over 7 bases. Germline V lookup: CDR1 SEHNR, CDR2 FQNEAQ (reference sequence). There are 13 residues in the CDR3.

This clonotype was recorded at least ten times. The V call is TRBV6-1, the J call TRBJ1-5; D not resolved. V was clipped by 3 bases and J by 0 bases, with 21 bases between them. CDR3 size: 19 residues. Looked up from germline, CDR1 is MNHNS and CDR2 is SASEGT. CDR3 sequence (DNA): TGTGCCAGCAGTGAGCACCCGCCCGGCCAGGAGTATAGCAATCAGCCCCAGCATTTT. Translation: CASSEHPPGQEYSNQPQHF.

Only a few counts were recorded for this clonotype. In DNA, the CDR3 is TGTGCCAGCAGTCCGGGAAGATTTCCTAGCACAGATACGCAGTATTTT. It is translated as CASSPGRFPSTDTQYF. The rearrangement links TRBV12-3 or TRBV12-4 to TRBJ2-3, with a possible D match to TRBD2 (5 bases). There are 16 residues in the CDR3. The V and J ends lost 5 bases and 0 bases respectively, with 15 bases between them.

This rearrangement joins TRBV27 to TRBJ2-3, with 12 bases fitting TRBD2. After removal of 6 bases from V and 4 bases from J, the junction contained 11 bases not matched to a gene. Germline V CDR1 and CDR2: MNHEY, SMNVEV (reference sequence). The CDR3 spans 17 residues. DNA for the CDR3: TGTGCCAGCAGCGCATCGACTAGCGGGAGAGTAGCAGATACGCAGTATTTT. This translates into CASSASTSGRVADTQYF.

V and J are TRBV27 and TRBJ2-2; D ambiguous. The ends were cut back, 6 bases at V and 2 bases at J, with 16 bases in the middle. The CDR3 has 16 residues. In germline, CDR1 is MNHEY, CDR2 SMNVEV (reference sequence). CDR3 DNA: TGTGCCAGCAGCCCCTCATGGGGTTTTAACACCGGGGAGCTGTTTTTT. This encodes CASSPSWGFNTGELFF.

This clonotype appeared a single time. The V call is TRBV2, the J call TRBJ2-7, with 10 bases identical to TRBD2. The CDR3 contains 16 residues. From germline, CDR1 is SNHLY and CDR2 FYNNEI. J gave up 3 bases and V 0 bases, and 5 bases lay outside the gene matches. The CDR3 DNA reads TGTGCCAGCAGTGAAGCCCCCGGGACTAGCGACTACGAGCAGTACTTC. Its protein product is CASSEAPGTSDYEQYF.

The sample holds a few counts of this clonotype. The chain joins TRBV5-4 to TRBJ2-3; a weak D match, TRBD1 (5 bases). CDR3 length: 14 amino acids. V was shortened by 2 bases and J by 4 bases, with 11 bases between the two germline ends. Germline values: CDR1 SGHNT, CDR2 YYREEE (reference sequence). The CDR3, as DNA: TGTGCCAGCAGCTTTAAGGGGAAAGCAGATACGCAGTATTTT. Translating gives CASSFKGKADTQYF.

The table lists this clonotype with a few counts. The V and J genes are TRBV19 and TRBJ2-3; 9 bases fit TRBD1. V lost 11 bases to trimming and J lost 5 bases; unmatched junction nucleotides: 5. CDR1 and CDR2 from the germline V gene are LNHDA and SQIVND (reference sequence). This CDR3 region has 12 residues. The CDR3 here is CAAGQGIDTQYF. DNA of the CDR3: TGTGCCGCGGGACAGGGCATAGATACGCAGTATTTT.

The genes are TRBV11-3 and TRBJ2-1, with D possibly matching TRBD1 (6 bases). The ends were cut back, 5 bases at V and 10 bases at J, with 18 bases in the middle. The CDR3 is 14 amino acids. Germline CDR1 is SGHNT and CDR2 is YENEEA. CDR3 in DNA: TGTGCCAGCAGCGTAGTGGAACAGGGCAACGAGCAGTTCTTC. Amino acid sequence: CASSVVEQGNEQFF.

The V and J genes are TRBV2 and TRBJ2-2; TRBD1 is a possible D gene (6 bases). Looked up from germline, CDR1 is SNHLY and CDR2 is FYNNEI. The V gene lost 3 bases and the J gene lost 0 bases, with 14 bases spanning the gap. This CDR3 has 17 residues. The CDR3 sequence is CASSDAPGQPNTGELFF. CDR3 nucleotide sequence: TGTGCCAGCAGTGACGCTCCGGGACAACCGAACACCGGGGAGCTGTTTTTT. Using reference TRBV2 and TRBJ2-2 for the parts outside the CDR3, the full variable domain is EPEVTQTPSHQVTQMGQEVILRCVPISNHLYFYWYRQILGQKVEFLVSFYNNEISEKSEIFDDQFSVERPDGSNFTLKIRSTKLEDSAMYFCASSDAPGQPNTGELFFGEGSRLTVL.

The chain carries TRBV15 and TRBJ2-3, with TRBD1 matching over 8 bases. CDR3 size: 14 residues. The germline gives CDR1 LNHNV, CDR2 YYDKDF (reference sequence). V was clipped by 6 bases and J by 4 bases; unmatched bases: 6. CDR3 nucleotide sequence: TGTGCCACCAGTTTCGGACAGGGCTCAGATACGCAGTATTTT. It translates to CATSFGQGSDTQYF. The whole variable domain, remainder taken from reference TRBV15 and TRBJ2-3, is DAMVIQNPRYQVTQFGKPVTLSCSQTLNHNVMYWYQQKSSQAPKLLFHYYDKDFNNEADTPDNFQSRRPNTSFCFLDIRSPGLGDTAMYLCATSFGQGSDTQYFGPGTRLTVL.

This clonotype was seen at least ten times. The chain uses TRBV12-3 or TRBV12-4 and TRBJ1-6; D is unclear. V was pared by 3 bases and J by 2 bases, with 11 bases between. The CDR3 is made up of 16 amino acids. The chain's CDR3 is CASSFRGPPYNSPLHF. The CDR3 nucleotides read TGTGCCAGCAGTTTCCGGGGTCCCCCCTATAATTCACCCCTCCACTTT.

This clonotype has a handful of counts. The chain combines TRBV20-1 with TRBJ2-7; possible D gene TRBD2, 6 bases. CDR3 length equals 17 residues. The germline CDR1 and CDR2 sequences are DFQATT and SNEGSKA (reference sequence). Trimming cost V 0 bases and J 0 bases, with 18 bases left between them. The CDR3 is CSARDWASGLHSYEQYF. DNA of the CDR3: TGCAGTGCTAGAGATTGGGCCAGCGGGCTGCACTCCTACGAGCAGTACTTC.

This clonotype was observed at least ten times. CDR3 in DNA: TGTGCCAGCAGTGGCCTTGGGGTCACTAGCACAGATACGCAGTATTTT. It codes for CASSGLGVTSTDTQYF. The rearrangement links TRBV2 to TRBJ2-3, with D unclear. Trimming took 4 bases from V and 0 from J, leaving 14 bases between them. The germline V gene encodes CDR1 SNHLY and CDR2 FYNNEI. The CDR3 is made up of 16 amino acids. The whole variable domain, remainder taken from reference TRBV2 and TRBJ2-3, is EPEVTQTPSHQVTQMGQEVILRCVPISNHLYFYWYRQILGQKVEFLVSFYNNEISEKSEIFDDQFSVERPDGSNFTLKIRSTKLEDSAMYFCASSGLGVTSTDTQYFGPGTRLTVL.

This chain uses TRBV27 with TRBJ1-3; possible D gene TRBD1, 5 bases. V lost 4 bases to trimming and J lost 4 bases, with 26 bases between them. The CDR3 is 19 amino acids. The V gene's germline CDR1 is MNHEY and CDR2 SMNVEV (reference sequence). This chain's CDR3 is CASSSLWPGATEGGNTIYF. The CDR3 nucleotides are TGTGCCAGCAGTTCCCTCTGGCCCGGGGCCACGGAGGGAGGAAACACCATATATTTT.

About this clonotype: A much larger clone lies one base from this, so it may be a read error. The final CDR3 position lacks the conserved phenylalanine or tryptophan, pointing to a likely read error. V is TRBV20-1 and J is TRBJ1-5; D is ambiguous. CDR3 length equals 14 residues. In germline, CDR1 is DFQATT, CDR2 SNEGSKA (reference sequence). The CDR3 region is CSLTGSLGNQPQHV. CDR3 coding DNA: TGCAGCCTGACGGGTTCGCTTGGCAATCAGCCCCAGCATGTT.